These 28 T cell receptor beta chains originate from one sample sequenced in a study of T cells in Graves' hyperthyroidism and ophthalmopathy. Amplified TCR beta CDR3 regions derived from RNA transcripts. The TCR CDR3 first-round RT-PCR relied on the HTBI primer set. TCRdb re-derived calls from the multiplex PCR reads in MiXCR, one entry per CDR3 protein. The data contain about 640,000 distinct CDR3 sequences, less than 45% of them singletons. Sequencing was carried out using peripheral blood or thyroid tissue (not recorded which). The receptors were gathered from an adult man with Graves' disease, either hyperthyroidism or ophthalmopathy (not recorded which).

This sequence joins TRBV6-6 and TRBJ2-5, with D perhaps being TRBD1 or TRBD2 (6 bases each). The germline CDR1 and CDR2 sequences are MNHNY and SVGAGI (reference sequence). The CDR3 has 15 amino acids. The V and J ends lost 6 bases and 5 bases respectively, with 19 bases between them. CDR3 sequence: CASSQEWGARETQYF. CDR3 nucleotides: TGTGCCAGCAGCCAAGAATGGGGGGCTAGGGAGACCCAGTACTTC.

The V gene is TRBV11-1, the J gene TRBJ2-5, with TRBD2 matching 14 bases. CDR1 is SGHAT, CDR2 FQDESV, per germline (reference sequence). J was trimmed by 5 bases and V by 7 bases; bases with no gene match: 3. This CDR3 spans 14 amino acids. CDR3 sequence reads: CASTRTSGGETQYF. CDR3 in DNA: TGTGCCAGCACCCGGACTAGCGGGGGGGAGACCCAGTACTTC. Variable domain in full (rest from reference TRBV11-1 and TRBJ2-5): EAEVAQSPRYKITEKSQAVAFWCDPISGHATLYWYRQILGQGPELLVQFQDESVVDDSQLPKDRFSAERLKGVDSTLKIQPAELGDSAMYLCASTRTSGGETQYFGPGTRLLVL.

About this clonotype: Possible read error: a much larger clone is one base away. The chain combines TRBV7-6 with TRBJ1-6, with D perhaps matching TRBD1 (5 bases). The CDR3 has 15 amino acids. CDR1 SGHVS and CDR2 FNYEAQ come from the germline V gene. CDR3 amino acids: CASSPEGWGGSSLHF. The CDR3 region has the DNA TGTGCCAGCAGCCCTGAGGGGTGGGGAGGTTCATCCCTCCACTTT.

The chain employs TRBV12-3 or TRBV12-4 and TRBJ1-1; tentative D call: TRBD1 (5 bases). The V and J ends lost 6 bases and 8 bases respectively, with 19 bases between them. The CDR3 contains 14 residues. CDR3 protein: CASSLLGSRAEAFF. DNA of the CDR3: TGTGCCAGCAGCCTGTTGGGGTCCAGGGCGGAAGCTTTCTTT.

Regarding this clonotype: Because it lacks the conserved phenylalanine or tryptophan at the end, this CDR3 is likely a read error. No DNA is shown, since the ends of the CDR3 on it are uncertain; the CDR3 is the one TCRdb lists. This rearrangement joins TRBV10-3 to TRBJ1-6; the D call of TRBD1 is as the table states it, not checked on the DNA. Per germline, CDR1 ENHRY and CDR2 SYGVKD. Both ends counted, the CDR3 spans 9 residues. The CDR3 loop is CAIRTFGGS.

The chain employs TRBV19 and TRBJ1-5; the match to TRBD1 covers 7 bases. The length of the CDR3 is 18 residues. The V gene end was trimmed by 3 bases and the J gene end by 0 bases; junction bases not matched to a gene: 11. Germline V gives CDR1 LNHDA, CDR2 SQIVND (reference sequence). CDR3 sequence: CASSIPPGQRDSNQPQHF. For the CDR3, the DNA is TGTGCCAGTAGTATCCCGCCGGGACAGAGGGATAGCAATCAGCCCCAGCATTTT.

This clonotype came up a few times. The rearrangement joins TRBV5-8 to TRBJ1-6, with no clear D. The CDR3 extends over 15 amino acids. Per germline, CDR1 SGHTS and CDR2 YDEGEE. The V and J ends lost 5 bases and 1 base respectively, with 10 bases between them. CDR3 DNA: TGTGCCAGCAGTGAGGGTGGGTCCTATAATTCACCCCTCCACTTT. It is translated as CASSEGGSYNSPLHF. Drawing the rest from reference TRBV5-8 and TRBJ1-6, the complete variable domain is EAGVTQSPTHLIKTRGQQATLRCSPISGHTSVYWYQQALGLGLQFLLWYDEGEERNRGNFPPRFSGRQFPNYSSELNVNALELEDSALYLCASSEGGSYNSPLHFGNGTRLTVT.

The chain is built from TRBV12-3 or TRBV12-4 and TRBJ1-1; the D gene is possibly TRBD1 (5 bases). V was pared by 7 bases and J by 5 bases, with 14 bases between. CDR3 length equals 13 residues. The chain's CDR3 is CASIEGAGTEAFF. The CDR3 region has the DNA TGTGCCAGCATTGAAGGGGCTGGAACTGAAGCTTTCTTT.

This clonotype was seen only a few times. In nucleotides, the CDR3 is TGTGCCAGTAGTATGGTGAACACTGAAGCTTTCTTT. Amino acids: CASSMVNTEAFF. The chain is built from TRBV19 and TRBJ1-1; no clear D. Germline CDR1 is LNHDA and CDR2 is SQIVND (reference sequence). CDR3 size: 12 residues. V shed 3 bases and J shed 0 bases, with 2 bases lying between them. The variable domain in full, completed from reference TRBV19 and TRBJ1-1, reads DGGITQSPKYLFRKEGQNVTLSCEQNLNHDAMYWYRQDPGQGLRLIYYSQIVNDFQKGDIAEGYSVSREKKESFPLTVTSAQKNPTAFYLCASSMVNTEAFFGQGTRLTVV.

The CDR3 DNA reads TGCAGCGTTGTAGGACAGGGTCCCTATGGCTACACCTTC. Protein sequence: CSVVGQGPYGYTF. The chain recombines TRBV29-1 with TRBJ1-2; 8 bases match TRBD1. The junction had 5 bases not matched to a gene; V was cut back by 4 bases and J by 4 bases. This CDR3 has 13 residues. CDR1 SQVTM and CDR2 ANQGSEA come from the germline V gene.

The chain couples TRBV20-1 to TRBJ2-5; 7 bases are a match to TRBD2. CDR1 and CDR2 from the germline V gene are DFQATT and SNEGSKA (reference sequence). The CDR3 extends over 12 amino acids. V gave up 5 bases and J gave up 2 bases; unmatched junction bases: 2. CDR3 sequence: CSADGGQETQYF. DNA for the CDR3: TGCAGTGCTGACGGGGGGCAAGAGACCCAGTACTTC.

The CDR3 loop is CSARTTGFNQPQHF. DNA for the CDR3: TGCAGTGCTAGAACGACAGGCTTCAATCAGCCCCAGCATTTT. The V and J genes are TRBV20-1 and TRBJ1-5, with D maybe TRBD1 (6 bases). Trimming cost V 2 bases and J 3 bases, with 11 bases left between them. The CDR3 totals 14 residues. The V gene's germline CDR1 is DFQATT and CDR2 SNEGSKA (reference sequence).

The count of this clonotype is one. This rearrangement joins TRBV10-3 to TRBJ2-7; TRBD1 agrees at 7 bases. CDR1 and CDR2 (germline): ENHRY, SYGVKD. Trimming removed 3 bases from V and 0 bases from J; junction bases left unmatched: 8. The CDR3 consists of 16 residues. Here the CDR3 DNA reads TGTGCCATCAGTGACCCGGAGACAGGGAGCTCCTACGAGCAGTACTTC. This gives the protein CAISDPETGSSYEQYF.

Only a few counts were recorded for this clonotype. This sequence joins TRBV5-5 and TRBJ1-4, with D hard to call. The CDR3 is 15 residues long. The ends were cut back, 4 bases at V and 14 bases at J, with 24 bases in the middle. CDR1 is SGHKS, CDR2 YYEKEE, per germline (reference sequence). CDR3 nucleotides: TGTGCCAGCAGCCAAGAATCTGGGCGTCAGGCGAATCTGTTTTTT. This gives the protein CASSQESGRQANLFF.

The chain couples TRBV29-1 to TRBJ1-1, with D maybe TRBD1 (6 bases). CDR1 and CDR2 from the germline V gene are SQVTM and ANQGSEA. The CDR3 has 12 residues. Between the trimmed V and J ends, which lost 2 bases and 3 bases, there was a span of 7 bases. This chain's CDR3 is CSVESGDTEAFF. The DNA for the CDR3 is TGCAGCGTTGAATCAGGGGACACTGAAGCTTTCTTT.

The chain carries TRBV12-3 or TRBV12-4 and TRBJ1-1; the D gene is possibly TRBD1 (5 bases). The CDR3 covers 11 residues. Trimming took off 4 bases at V and 8 bases at J, with 8 bases between the two ends. The CDR3 DNA reads as TGTGCCAGCAGTTCGAGACAGGAAGCTTTCTTT. It specifies CASSSRQEAFF.

This chain links TRBV29-1 with TRBJ1-6, with D tentatively TRBD1 (6 bases). The germline V and J ends were trimmed by 7 bases and 5 bases, with 24 bases remaining between them. Per the germline V gene, CDR1 is SQVTM and CDR2 is ANQGSEA. This CDR3 has 17 residues. The CDR3 here is CSAMDSRGTVDNSPLHF. The DNA for the CDR3 is TGCAGCGCCATGGACAGCCGCGGGACGGTTGATAATTCACCCCTCCACTTT.

In its sample, this clonotype was seen once. This CDR3 reads CASTPDKDRGQETQYF. The DNA of the CDR3 is TGTGCCAGCACGCCGGATAAAGACAGGGGGCAAGAGACCCAGTACTTC. The chain couples TRBV7-6 to TRBJ2-5; 9 positions agree with TRBD1. Trimming removed 7 bases from V and 2 bases from J; junction bases left unmatched: 11. The CDR3 runs to 16 residues. Germline CDR1 reads SGHVS; CDR2 reads FNYEAQ.

The sample holds many counts of this clonotype. Here the CDR3 reads CSARSQQNTEAFF. Here the CDR3 DNA reads TGCAGTGCTAGATCGCAGCAGAACACTGAAGCTTTCTTT. The gene calls are TRBV20-1 and TRBJ1-1; D is unresolved. Germline V CDR1 and CDR2: DFQATT, SNEGSKA (reference sequence). Trimming took 2 bases from V and 1 from J, leaving 8 bases between them. The CDR3 has 13 amino acids.

A note on this clonotype: A single base separates this from a much larger clone, so it may be a read error. The chain employs TRBV7-9 and TRBJ2-7, with 7 nucleotides matching TRBD1. Germline V CDR1 and CDR2: SEHNR, FQNEAQ (reference sequence). The CDR3 runs to 15 residues. This CDR3 reads CASSLGQGNAYEQNF. In DNA, the CDR3 is TGTGCCAGCAGCTTAGGACAGGGCAACGCCTACGAGCAGAACTTC.

In DNA, the CDR3 is TGTGCCAGCAGCCCGGGACTAGCGGGATCTTTTCAGTACTTC. This translates into CASSPGLAGSFQYF. The chain uses TRBV14 and TRBJ2-7; 13 positions agree with TRBD2. CDR3 length: 14 residues. Germline values: CDR1 SGHDN, CDR2 FVKESK. Trimming cost V 4 bases and J 10 bases; bases outside gene matches: 7. Based on the CDR3 plus reference TRBV14 and TRBJ2-7, the full variable domain is EAGVTQFPSHSVIEKGQTVTLRCDPISGHDNLYWYRRVMGKEIKFLLHFVKESKQDESGMPNNRFLAERTGGTYSTLKVQPAELEDSGVYFCASSPGLAGSFQYFGPGTRLTVT.

The chain carries TRBV29-1 and TRBJ2-7; 10 bases map to TRBD2. This CDR3 is 13 amino acids long. V dropped 5 bases and J dropped 3; count of bases not matched to a gene: 4. CDR1 is SQVTM, CDR2 ANQGSEA, per germline. The CDR3 sequence is CSVIAGGRYEQYF. The CDR3 DNA is TGCAGCGTTATAGCGGGAGGCCGCTACGAGCAGTACTTC.

The rearrangement uses TRBV6-1 and TRBJ1-2; 10 nucleotides line up with TRBD1. There are 13 residues in the CDR3. Germline V gene data show CDR1 as MNHNS and CDR2 as SASEGT. Trimming cost V 11 bases and J 5 bases; bases outside gene matches: 8. The CDR3 loop is CAAGQGDLYGYTF. The DNA for the CDR3 is TGTGCCGCAGGACAGGGGGACCTTTATGGCTACACCTTC.

Details on this clonotype: A junction end diverges from the germline sequence, so it may reflect a read error. The rearrangement uses TRBV20-1 and TRBJ2-7; D uncertain. The CDR3 extends over 13 amino acids. Germline-derived CDR1 and CDR2 are DFQATT and SNEGSKA (reference sequence). CDR3 coding DNA: TGCAGTGCTAGAGATACCCTAGGTAACGAGAAGTACTTC. This gives the protein CSARDTLGNEKYF.

Note on this clonotype: A much bigger clone sits one base away, suggesting this may be a read error. The chain links TRBV7-3 to TRBJ2-2; D unresolved. Trimming pared 6 bases from V and 0 bases from J, leaving 5 bases between. CDR3 size: 13 residues. Looked up from germline, CDR1 is SGHTA and CDR2 is FQGTGA. Written as DNA, the CDR3 is TGTGCCAGCAGGGCCACGAACACCGGGGAGCTGTTTTTT. Encoded protein: CASRATNTGELFF. The whole variable domain, filled in from reference TRBV7-3 and TRBJ2-2, reads GAGVSQTPSNKVTEKGKYVELRCDPISGHTALYWYRQSLGQGPEFLIYFQGTGAADDSGLPNDRFFAVRPEGSVSTLKIQRTERGDSAVYLCASRATNTGELFFGEGSRLTVL.

On this clonotype: A single base separates this from a much larger clone, so it may be a read error. The genes are TRBV7-8 and TRBJ2-2; no clear D gene. V dropped 7 bases and J dropped 6 bases, with 3 bases sitting between them. CDR1 is SGHVS and CDR2 is FQNEAQ in the germline V gene. The CDR3 contains 10 residues. CDR3 sequence reads: CASKSGELFF. CDR3 sequence (DNA): TGTGCCAGCAAGTCCGGGGAGCTGTTTTTT.

A single count supports this clonotype. A read error may be the cause here, since a much bigger clone is one base away. The CDR3 ends on some other residue instead of the conserved phenylalanine or tryptophan, so this is likely a read error. The chain is built from TRBV5-1 and TRBJ1-1; unclear D gene. There are 14 residues in the CDR3. Germline CDR1 is SGHRS and CDR2 is YFSETQ. Trimming took off 0 bases at V and 5 bases at J, with 11 bases between the two ends. CDR3 nucleotides: TGCGCCAGCAGCTTGGGGCTCGACACAACTGAAGCTTTCCTT. Its translation is CASSLGLDTTEAFL.

This clonotype was recorded once. The rearrangement joins TRBV7-9 to TRBJ1-1; D gene uncertain. The ends were cut back, 1 base at V and 0 bases at J, with 9 bases in the middle. The CDR3 sequence is 15 residues long. The germline V gene encodes CDR1 SEHNR and CDR2 FQNEAQ (reference sequence). CDR3 DNA: TGTGCCAGCAGCTTAGGGTGGGGTTTGAACACTGAAGCTTTCTTT. Its protein is CASSLGWGLNTEAFF.